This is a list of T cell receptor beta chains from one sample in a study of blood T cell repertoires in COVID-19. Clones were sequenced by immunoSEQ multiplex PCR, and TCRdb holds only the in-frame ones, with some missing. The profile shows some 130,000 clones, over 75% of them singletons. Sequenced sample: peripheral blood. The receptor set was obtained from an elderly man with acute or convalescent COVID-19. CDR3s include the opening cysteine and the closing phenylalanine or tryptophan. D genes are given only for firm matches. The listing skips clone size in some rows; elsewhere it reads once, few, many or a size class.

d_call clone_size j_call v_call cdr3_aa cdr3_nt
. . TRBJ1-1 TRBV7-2 CASSLASRSEAFF TGTGCCAGCAGCTTAGCAAGCCGCTCTGAAGCTTTCTTT
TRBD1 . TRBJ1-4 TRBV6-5 CASRGQGSANEKLFF TGTGCCAGCAGGGGACAGGGATCGGCTAATGAAAAACTGTTTTTT
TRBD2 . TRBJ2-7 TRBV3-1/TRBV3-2 CASSQVISGRADEQYF TGTGCCAGCAGCCAAGTCATAAGCGGGAGAGCCGACGAGCAGTACTTC
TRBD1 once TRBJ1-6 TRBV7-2 CASSPFAQGAGSPLHF TGTGCCAGCAGCCCTTTCGCACAGGGGGCTGGGTCACCCCTCCACTTT
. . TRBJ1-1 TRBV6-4 CASRGEGVTEAFF TGTGCCAGCCGCGGGGAGGGGGTCACTGAAGCTTTCTTT
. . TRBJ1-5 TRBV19 CASSIDQGPRTNQPQHF TGTGCCAGTAGTATAGATCAGGGCCCCAGAACAAATCAGCCCCAGCATTTT
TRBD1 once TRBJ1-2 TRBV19 CASSIQGDNGYTF TGTGCCAGTAGTATTCAGGGGGACAATGGCTACACCTTC
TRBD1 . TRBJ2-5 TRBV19 CASSIGPTGARAETQYF TGTGCCAGTAGTATAGGCCCGACAGGGGCGAGAGCAGAGACCCAGTACTTC
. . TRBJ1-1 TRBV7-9 CASSRQTSEAFF TGTGCCAGCAGCCGACAAACATCCGAAGCTTTCTTT
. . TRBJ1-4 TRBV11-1 CASSSRTTTNEKLFF TGTGCCAGCAGCTCACGGACTACAACTAATGAAAAACTGTTTTTT
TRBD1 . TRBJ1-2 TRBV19 CASSTAGQRGHYGYTF TGTGCCAGTAGTACCGCGGGACAGAGAGGGCACTATGGCTACACCTTC
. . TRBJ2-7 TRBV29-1 CSVKDSYEQYF TGCAGCGTTAAGGACAGCTACGAGCAGTACTTC
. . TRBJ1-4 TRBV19 CASTPNQYNNEKLFF TGTGCCAGTACCCCGAACCAGTATAATAATGAAAAACTGTTTTTT
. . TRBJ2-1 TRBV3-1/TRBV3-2 CASSRQNEQFF TGTGCCAGCAGCCGGCAGAATGAGCAGTTCTTC
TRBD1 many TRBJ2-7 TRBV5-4 CASSLGQAEQYF TGTGCCAGCAGCTTAGGACAGGCGGAGCAGTACTTC
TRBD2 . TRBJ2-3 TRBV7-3 CASSLSGLAGGRGTDTQYF TGTGCCAGCAGCTTGTCGGGACTAGCGGGGGGCCGCGGCACAGATACGCAGTATTTT
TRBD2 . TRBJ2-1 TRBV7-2 CASSPRGTSGQKGEQFF TGTGCCAGCAGCCCACGAGGGACTAGCGGACAGAAGGGTGAGCAGTTCTTC
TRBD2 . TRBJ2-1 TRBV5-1 CASSLGEGDANEQFF TGCGCCAGCAGCTTGGGGGAGGGTGATGCGAATGAGCAGTTCTTC
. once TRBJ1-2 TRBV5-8 CASSPLAGYTF TGTGCCAGCAGCCCTCTGGCTGGCTACACCTTC
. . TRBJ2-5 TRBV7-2 CASRLGVEETQYF TGTGCCAGCAGGCTAGGAGTGGAAGAGACCCAGTACTTC
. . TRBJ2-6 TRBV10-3 CAISRDTVYSGANVLTF TGTGCCATCAGCCGGGACACGGTTTACTCTGGGGCCAACGTCCTGACTTTC
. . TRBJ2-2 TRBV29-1 CSVIQGAEKLFF TGCAGCGTTATACAGGGTGCGGAAAAGCTGTTTTTT
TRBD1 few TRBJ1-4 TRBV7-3 CASSPGQGEKLFF TGTGCCAGCAGCCCTGGACAGGGAGAAAAACTGTTTTTT
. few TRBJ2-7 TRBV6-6 CASSSQVNSYEQYF TGTGCCAGCAGTTCACAGGTCAATTCCTACGAGCAGTACTTC
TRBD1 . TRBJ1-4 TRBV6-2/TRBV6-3 CASSYSRTGSNEKLFF TGTGCCAGCAGTTACTCGAGGACAGGCAGTAATGAAAAACTGTTTTTT
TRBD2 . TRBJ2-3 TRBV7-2 CASSLTAGVLSDTQYF TGTGCCAGCAGCTTAACAGCGGGAGTACTGTCAGATACGCAGTATTTT
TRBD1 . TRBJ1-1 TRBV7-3 CASSLTDRGYTEAFF TGTGCCAGCAGCTTAACGGACAGGGGGTACACTGAAGCTTTCTTT
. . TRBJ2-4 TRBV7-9 CASSLRDNGAKNIQYF TGTGCCAGCAGCTTGAGGGACAACGGAGCCAAAAACATTCAGTACTTC
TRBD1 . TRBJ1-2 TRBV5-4 CASTRRDRDYGYTF TGTGCCAGCACCCGACGAGACAGGGACTATGGCTACACCTTC
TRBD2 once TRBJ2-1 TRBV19 CASSLAGGNNEQFF TGTGCCAGTAGTCTAGCGGGGGGGAACAATGAGCAGTTCTTC
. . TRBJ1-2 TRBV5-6 CASSPWATGGYTF TGTGCCAGCAGCCCATGGGCCACCGGTGGCTACACCTTC
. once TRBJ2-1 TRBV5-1 CASSLPEPPGNEQFF TGCGCCAGCAGCTTGCCGGAGCCGCCGGGGAATGAGCAGTTCTTC
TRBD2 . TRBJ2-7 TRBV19 CASSRATSGYYEQYF TGTGCCAGTAGTCGGGCGACTAGCGGGTACTACGAGCAGTACTTC
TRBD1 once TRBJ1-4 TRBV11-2 CASSRTGQGAVNEKLFF TGTGCCAGCAGCAGAACGGGACAGGGGGCCGTTAATGAAAAACTGTTTTTT
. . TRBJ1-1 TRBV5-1 CASSLGQMNTEAFF TGCGCCAGCAGCTTGGGACAGATGAACACTGAAGCTTTCTTT
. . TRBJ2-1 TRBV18 CASSPQGEVRYNEQFF TGTGCCAGCTCACCACAAGGGGAGGTGCGCTACAATGAGCAGTTCTTC
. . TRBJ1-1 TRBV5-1 CASSLVGGIGEAFF TGCGCCAGCAGCTTGGTGGGGGGAATAGGGGAAGCTTTCTTT
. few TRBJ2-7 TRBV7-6 CASSLGPGAIYEQYF TGTGCCAGCAGCTTAGGGCCAGGGGCCATCTACGAGCAGTACTTC
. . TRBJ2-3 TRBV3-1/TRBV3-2 CASSQVRGVADTQYF TGTGCCAGCAGCCAAGTCAGGGGCGTGGCAGATACGCAGTATTTT
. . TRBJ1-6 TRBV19 CASEAGEANSPLHF TGTGCCAGTGAGGCGGGGGAGGCTAATTCACCCCTCCACTTT
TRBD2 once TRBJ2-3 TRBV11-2 CASSLVGTSLPMGTTQYF TGTGCCAGCAGCTTAGTAGGGACTAGTCTCCCTATGGGCACTACGCAGTATTTT